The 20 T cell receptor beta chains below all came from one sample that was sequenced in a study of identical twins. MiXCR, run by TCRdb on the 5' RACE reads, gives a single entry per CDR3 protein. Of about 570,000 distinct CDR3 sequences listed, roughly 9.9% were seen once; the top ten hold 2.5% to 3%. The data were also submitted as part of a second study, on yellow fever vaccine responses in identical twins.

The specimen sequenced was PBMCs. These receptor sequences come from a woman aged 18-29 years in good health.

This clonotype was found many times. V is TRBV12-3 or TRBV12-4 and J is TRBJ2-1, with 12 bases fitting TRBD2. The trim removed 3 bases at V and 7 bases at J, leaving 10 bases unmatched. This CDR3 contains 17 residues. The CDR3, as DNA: TGTGCCAGCAGTTTGGTATTTCCTAGCGGGAGGGGGAATGAGCAGTTCTTC. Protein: CASSLVFPSGRGNEQFF.

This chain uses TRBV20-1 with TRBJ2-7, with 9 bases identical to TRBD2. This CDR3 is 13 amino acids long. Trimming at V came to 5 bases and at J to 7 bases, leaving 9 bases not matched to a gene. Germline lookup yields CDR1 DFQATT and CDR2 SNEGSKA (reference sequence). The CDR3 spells CSAPRAGGQEQYF. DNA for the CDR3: TGCAGTGCTCCTCGGGCGGGGGGGCAAGAGCAGTACTTC.

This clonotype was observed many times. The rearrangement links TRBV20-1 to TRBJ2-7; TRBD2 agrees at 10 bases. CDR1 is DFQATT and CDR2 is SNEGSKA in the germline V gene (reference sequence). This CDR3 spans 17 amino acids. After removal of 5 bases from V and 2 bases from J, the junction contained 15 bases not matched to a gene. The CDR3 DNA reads TGCAGTGCTCGAATACTAGCGGGAAGTACCTATGCCTACGAGCAGTACTTC. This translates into CSARILAGSTYAYEQYF.

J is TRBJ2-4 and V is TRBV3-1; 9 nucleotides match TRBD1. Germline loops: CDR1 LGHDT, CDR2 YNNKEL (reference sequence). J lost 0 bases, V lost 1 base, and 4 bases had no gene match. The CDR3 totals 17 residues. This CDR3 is CASSQGDRVGAKNIQYF. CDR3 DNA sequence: TGTGCCAGCAGCCAAGGGGACAGGGTCGGAGCCAAAAACATTCAGTACTTC.

The DNA for the CDR3 is TGTGCCAGCAGCCGGGGGGGGGGCAAAAACATTCAGTACTTC. It translates to CASSRGGGKNIQYF. The chain is built from TRBV7-2 and TRBJ2-4; TRBD2 aligns across 8 bases. J gave up 3 bases and V 5 bases, and 3 bases lay outside the gene matches. The CDR3 spans 14 residues. Germline assignment: CDR1 SGHTA and CDR2 FQGNSA.

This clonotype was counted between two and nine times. CDR3 loop: CASSLGDRSGSEETQYF. DNA of the CDR3: TGTGCCAGCAGCTTAGGAGATAGGTCAGGGTCCGAAGAGACCCAGTACTTC. The genes are TRBV11-3 and TRBJ2-5; maybe TRBD1 (5 bases). Trimming left V 1 base short and J 3 bases short, with 18 bases between. CDR1 and CDR2 from the germline V gene are SGHNT and YENEEA. There are 17 residues in the CDR3.

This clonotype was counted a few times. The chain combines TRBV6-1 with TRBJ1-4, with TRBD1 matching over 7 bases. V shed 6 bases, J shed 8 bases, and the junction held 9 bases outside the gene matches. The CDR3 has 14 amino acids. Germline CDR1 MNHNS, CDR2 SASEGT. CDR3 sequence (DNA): TGTGCCAGCAGAACGACAGGGAAATACGAAAAACTGTTTTTT. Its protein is CASRTTGKYEKLFF.

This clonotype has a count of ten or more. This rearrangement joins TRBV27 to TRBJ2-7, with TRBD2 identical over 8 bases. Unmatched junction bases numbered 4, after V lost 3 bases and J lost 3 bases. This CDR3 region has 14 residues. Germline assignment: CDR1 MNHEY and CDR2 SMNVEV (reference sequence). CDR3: CASSFLAGRYEQYF. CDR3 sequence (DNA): TGTGCCAGCAGTTTCCTAGCGGGCCGCTACGAGCAGTACTTC.

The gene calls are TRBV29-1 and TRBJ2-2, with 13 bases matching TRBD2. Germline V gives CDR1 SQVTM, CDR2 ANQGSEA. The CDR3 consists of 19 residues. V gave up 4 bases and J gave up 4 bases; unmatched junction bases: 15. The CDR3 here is CSVGRLALAGGPGTGELFF. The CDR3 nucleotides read TGCAGCGTTGGTCGTTTAGCACTAGCGGGAGGGCCGGGCACCGGGGAGCTGTTTTTT.

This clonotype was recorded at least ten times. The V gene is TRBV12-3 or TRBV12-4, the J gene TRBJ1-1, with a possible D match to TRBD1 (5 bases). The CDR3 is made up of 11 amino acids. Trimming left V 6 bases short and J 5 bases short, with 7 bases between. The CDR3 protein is CASSRGTEAFF. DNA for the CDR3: TGTGCCAGCAGCCGGGGGACTGAAGCTTTCTTT.

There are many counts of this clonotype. The DNA of the CDR3 is TGTGCCAGCAGCCCGGTGGGGGGGAACACTGAAGCTTTCTTT. It encodes CASSPVGGNTEAFF. The genes are TRBV7-2 and TRBJ1-1, with D possibly TRBD1 on 5 matching bases. In germline, CDR1 is SGHTA, CDR2 FQGNSA. The CDR3 covers 14 residues. V was pared by 5 bases and J by 1 base, with 11 bases between.

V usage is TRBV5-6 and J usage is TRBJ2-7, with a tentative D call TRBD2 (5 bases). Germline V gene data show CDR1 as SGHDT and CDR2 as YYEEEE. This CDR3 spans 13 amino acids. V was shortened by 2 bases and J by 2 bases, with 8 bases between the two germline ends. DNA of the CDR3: TGTGCCAGCAGCTTCGGGGTGGCCTACGAGCAGTACTTC. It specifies CASSFGVAYEQYF.

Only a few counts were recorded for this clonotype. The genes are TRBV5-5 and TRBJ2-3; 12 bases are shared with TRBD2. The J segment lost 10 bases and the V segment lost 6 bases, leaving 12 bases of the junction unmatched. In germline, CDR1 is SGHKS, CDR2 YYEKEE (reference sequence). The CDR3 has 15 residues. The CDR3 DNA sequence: TGTGCCAGCACCTCGACTAGCGGGGGCCCCCAAGCGCAGTATTTT. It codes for CASTSTSGGPQAQYF.

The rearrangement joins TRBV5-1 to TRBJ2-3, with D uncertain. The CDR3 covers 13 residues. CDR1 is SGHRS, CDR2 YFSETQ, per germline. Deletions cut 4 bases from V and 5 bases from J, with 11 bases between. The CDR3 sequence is CASSPRTEDTQYF. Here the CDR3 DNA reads TGCGCCAGCAGCCCCCGGACGGAAGATACGCAGTATTTT.

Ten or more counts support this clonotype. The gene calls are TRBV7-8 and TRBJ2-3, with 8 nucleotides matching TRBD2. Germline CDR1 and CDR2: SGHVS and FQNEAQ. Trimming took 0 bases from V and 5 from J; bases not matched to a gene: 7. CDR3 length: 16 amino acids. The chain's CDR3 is CASSLAVSGIVDTQYF. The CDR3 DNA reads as TGTGCCAGCAGCTTAGCGGTTAGCGGGATCGTAGATACGCAGTATTTT.

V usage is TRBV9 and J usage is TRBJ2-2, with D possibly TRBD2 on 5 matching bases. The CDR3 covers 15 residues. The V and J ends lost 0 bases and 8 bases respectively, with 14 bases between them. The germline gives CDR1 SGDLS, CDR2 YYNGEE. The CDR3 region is CASSVESGKAGELFF. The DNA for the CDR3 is TGTGCCAGCAGCGTAGAGTCGGGGAAAGCGGGGGAGCTGTTTTTT. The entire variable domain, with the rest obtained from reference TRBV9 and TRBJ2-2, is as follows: DSGVTQTPKHLITATGQRVTLRCSPRSGDLSVYWYQQSLDQGLQFLIQYYNGEERAKGNILERFSAQQFPDLHSELNLSSLELGDSALYFCASSVESGKAGELFFGEGSRLTVL.

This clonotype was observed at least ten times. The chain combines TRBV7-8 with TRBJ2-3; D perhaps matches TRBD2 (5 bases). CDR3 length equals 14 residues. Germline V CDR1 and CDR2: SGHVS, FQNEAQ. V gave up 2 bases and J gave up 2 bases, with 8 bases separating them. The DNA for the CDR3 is TGTGCCAGCAGCTTACGGACTGCCACAGATACGCAGTATTTT. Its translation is CASSLRTATDTQYF.

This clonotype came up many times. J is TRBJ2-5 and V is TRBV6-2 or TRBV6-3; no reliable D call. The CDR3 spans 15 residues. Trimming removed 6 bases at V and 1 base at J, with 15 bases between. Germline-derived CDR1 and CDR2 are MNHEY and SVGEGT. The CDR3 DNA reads TGTGCCAGCAGCCACCCCGGACGGATCCAAGAGACCCAGTACTTC. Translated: CASSHPGRIQETQYF.

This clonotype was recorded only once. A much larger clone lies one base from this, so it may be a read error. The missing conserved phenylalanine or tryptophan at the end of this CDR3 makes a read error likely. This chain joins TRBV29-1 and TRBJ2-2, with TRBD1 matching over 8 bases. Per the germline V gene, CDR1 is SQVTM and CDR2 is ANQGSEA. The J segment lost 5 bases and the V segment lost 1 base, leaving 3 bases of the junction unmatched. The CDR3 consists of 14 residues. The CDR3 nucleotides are TGCAGCGTTGAAGGCAGGGGGCGGACCGGGGAGCTGTTTCTT. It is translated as CSVEGRGRTGELFL.

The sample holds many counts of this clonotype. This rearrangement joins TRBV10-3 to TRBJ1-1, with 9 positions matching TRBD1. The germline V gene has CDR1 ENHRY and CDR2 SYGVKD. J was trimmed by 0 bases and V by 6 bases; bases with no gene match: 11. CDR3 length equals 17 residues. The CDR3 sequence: CAISGTGWGRMNTEAFF. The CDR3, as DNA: TGTGCCATCAGCGGGACAGGGTGGGGTCGGATGAACACTGAAGCTTTCTTT.